These T cell receptor beta chains were read from a single sample in a study of cytomegalovirus exposure and HLA in healthy donors. Assay used: immunoSEQ multiplex PCR; TCRdb lists only in-frame clones, some missing. The table has about 160,000 clones, around 79% seen once; the top ten hold 6% to 6.5%. Sequencing input: PBMCs. Receptor source: a man aged 45-60 years in good health and CMV-seropositive. The CDR3 runs from the conserved cysteine through the conserved F or W. D genes are given only for firm matches. Not all rows give a size; the values are once, few, many and, for expanded clones, a class.

size: .; V: TRBV11-2; D: TRBD1; J: TRBJ1-3; CDR3: CASSPTGLTGNTIYF; DNA: TGTGCCAGCAGCCCGACAGGGTTGACTGGAAACACCATATATTTT
size: .; V: TRBV6-1; D: .; J: TRBJ2-7; CDR3: CASKTFYEQYF; DNA: TGTGCCAGCAAGACTTTCTACGAGCAGTACTTC
size: .; V: TRBV19; D: .; J: TRBJ1-5; CDR3: CASSIWGRDQPQHF; DNA: TGTGCCAGTAGTATTTGGGGGCGCGATCAGCCCCAGCATTTT
size: .; V: TRBV6-5; D: .; J: TRBJ2-6; CDR3: CATTNPGANVLTF; DNA: TGTGCCACAACAAACCCAGGGGCCAACGTCCTGACTTTC
size: .; V: TRBV18; D: .; J: TRBJ2-7; CDR3: CASSRGVYEQYF; DNA: TGTGCCAGCTCCAGGGGAGTCTACGAGCAGTACTTC
size: .; V: TRBV7-9; D: .; J: TRBJ2-3; CDR3: CASSKIADTQYF; DNA: TGTGCCAGCAGCAAAATTGCGGATACGCAGTATTTT
size: .; V: TRBV11-2; D: .; J: TRBJ2-1; CDR3: CASSFSGGSYNEQFF; DNA: TGTGCCAGCAGCTTCTCCGGGGGCTCCTACAATGAGCAGTTCTTC
size: .; V: TRBV19; D: TRBD2; J: TRBJ2-7; CDR3: CASSIGLAGEPYEQYF; DNA: TGTGCCAGTAGTATAGGACTAGCGGGAGAACCCTACGAGCAGTACTTC
size: .; V: TRBV5-1; D: TRBD1; J: TRBJ1-1; CDR3: CASSLAGGVNTEAFF; DNA: TGCGCCAGCAGCTTGGCAGGGGGCGTGAACACTGAAGCTTTCTTT
size: few; V: TRBV10-3; D: .; J: TRBJ1-5; CDR3: CAIGSGLLVGGQPQHF; DNA: TGTGCCATTGGTTCGGGTTTATTGGTAGGAGGACAGCCCCAGCATTTT
size: .; V: TRBV6-5; D: .; J: TRBJ2-7; CDR3: CASSKKPFPYEQYF; DNA: TGTGCCAGCAGCAAAAAGCCCTTCCCCTACGAGCAGTACTTC
size: .; V: TRBV6-6; D: .; J: TRBJ2-7; CDR3: CASSYSQGSYEQYF; DNA: TGTGCCAGCAGTTACTCACAGGGCTCCTACGAGCAGTACTTC
size: .; V: TRBV5-1; D: .; J: TRBJ2-2; CDR3: CASSQGHGGTGELFF; DNA: TGCGCCAGCAGCCAGGGACACGGGGGGACCGGGGAGCTGTTTTTT
size: .; V: TRBV10-1; D: TRBD2; J: TRBJ2-3; CDR3: CASSLRTSGRNTDTQYF; DNA: TGCGCCAGCAGTCTGCGGACTAGCGGGAGAAACACAGATACGCAGTATTTT
size: .; V: TRBV6-4; D: .; J: TRBJ2-6; CDR3: CASSVQGAGANVLTF; DNA: TGTGCCAGCAGTGTACAAGGGGCTGGGGCCAACGTCCTGACTTTC
size: .; V: TRBV6-5; D: .; J: TRBJ1-4; CDR3: CASSRSNEKLFF; DNA: TGTGCCAGCAGCCGTTCTAATGAAAAACTGTTTTTT
size: few; V: TRBV28; D: TRBD1; J: TRBJ2-7; CDR3: CASSLARDRRSYEQYF; DNA: TGTGCCAGCAGTTTGGCCCGGGACAGGCGGTCCTACGAGCAGTACTTC
size: .; V: TRBV5-6; D: .; J: TRBJ2-3; CDR3: CASSLIGGGTDTQYF; DNA: TGTGCCAGCAGCTTGATCGGAGGAGGCACAGATACGCAGTATTTT
size: .; V: TRBV5-6; D: .; J: TRBJ2-7; CDR3: CASSLYHGGYEQYF; DNA: TGTGCCAGCAGCTTGTACCACGGGGGCTACGAGCAGTACTTC
size: .; V: TRBV5-4; D: .; J: TRBJ1-2; CDR3: CASSLVQGKYGYTF; DNA: TGTGCCAGCAGCTTGGTCCAGGGGAAATATGGCTACACCTTC
size: .; V: TRBV11-2; D: .; J: TRBJ2-7; CDR3: CASSPRDYEQYF; DNA: TGTGCCAGCAGCCCTCGGGACTACGAGCAGTACTTC
size: .; V: TRBV9; D: .; J: TRBJ2-3; CDR3: CASSVGPAGPDTQYF; DNA: TGTGCCAGCAGCGTAGGGCCGGCGGGACCGGATACGCAGTATTTT
size: few; V: TRBV9; D: TRBD1; J: TRBJ1-6; CDR3: CASSTTGGYNSPLHF; DNA: TGTGCCAGCAGCACTACAGGGGGCTATAATTCACCCCTCCACTTT
size: .; V: TRBV5-1; D: TRBD1; J: TRBJ2-7; CDR3: CASSAGTGPFYEQYF; DNA: TGCGCCAGCAGCGCGGGGACAGGGCCCTTCTACGAGCAGTACTTC
size: .; V: TRBV9; D: .; J: TRBJ2-1; CDR3: CASSVDGGSRNEQFF; DNA: TGTGCCAGCAGCGTAGATGGGGGGAGTCGCAATGAGCAGTTCTTC
size: .; V: TRBV2; D: TRBD1; J: TRBJ2-7; CDR3: CASNRGQGAYEQYF; DNA: TGTGCCAGCAACCGCGGACAGGGGGCTTACGAGCAGTACTTC
size: .; V: TRBV18; D: .; J: TRBJ1-5; CDR3: CASSPGGGNQPQHF; DNA: TGTGCCAGCTCCCCCGGGGGGGGTAATCAGCCCCAGCATTTT
size: .; V: TRBV27; D: TRBD1; J: TRBJ1-1; CDR3: CASSRTGVVDTEAFF; DNA: TGTGCCAGCAGCCGGACAGGGGTGGTGGACACTGAAGCTTTCTTT
size: .; V: TRBV4-2; D: .; J: TRBJ2-5; CDR3: CASSRKAGAGDSQETQYF; DNA: TGTGCCAGCAGCCGCAAGGCGGGGGCGGGAGACTCCCAAGAGACCCAGTACTTC
size: .; V: TRBV7-9; D: .; J: TRBJ2-7; CDR3: CSSSPRTGDSYEQYF; DNA: TGTTCCAGCAGCCCCAGAACGGGGGACTCCTACGAGCAGTACTTC
size: .; V: TRBV6-4; D: TRBD1; J: TRBJ1-1; CDR3: CASSATGGAGMSTEAFF; DNA: TGTGCCAGCAGTGCCACAGGGGGGGCAGGGATGAGCACTGAAGCTTTCTTT
size: .; V: TRBV29-1; D: TRBD1; J: TRBJ1-2; CDR3: CRLNRGLGDVTYGYTF; DNA: TGCAGGCTGAACAGGGGTTTAGGGGACGTAACTTATGGCTACACCTTC
size: .; V: TRBV30; D: .; J: TRBJ1-6; CDR3: CAWSVSGGSNSPLHF; DNA: TGTGCCTGGAGTGTATCCGGGGGGAGTAATTCACCCCTCCACTTT
size: .; V: TRBV5-1; D: TRBD1; J: TRBJ1-2; CDR3: CASRQTGGSGYTF; DNA: TGCGCCAGCAGGCAAACAGGGGGAAGTGGCTACACCTTC
size: .; V: TRBV6-1; D: TRBD2; J: TRBJ2-1; CDR3: CASSEEVAGGPSSYNEQFF; DNA: TGTGCCAGCAGTGAAGAGGTAGCGGGAGGCCCGAGCTCCTACAATGAGCAGTTCTTC
size: .; V: TRBV27; D: TRBD1; J: TRBJ1-5; CDR3: CASRDRAAVGQPQHF; DNA: TGTGCCAGCCGGGACAGGGCTGCAGTTGGTCAGCCCCAGCATTTT
size: .; V: TRBV5-1; D: TRBD2; J: TRBJ2-7; CDR3: CASSPGTSGYEQYF; DNA: TGCGCCAGCAGCCCGGGGACTAGCGGATACGAGCAGTACTTC
size: .; V: TRBV7-9; D: TRBD1; J: TRBJ2-5; CDR3: CASSLEGTGDETQYF; DNA: TGTGCCAGCAGCTTAGAGGGAACAGGGGACGAGACCCAGTACTTC
size: once; V: TRBV18; D: TRBD1; J: TRBJ2-1; CDR3: CASSGQGNYNEQFF; DNA: TGTGCCAGCTCAGGACAGGGAAACTACAATGAGCAGTTCTTC
size: .; V: TRBV28; D: TRBD1; J: TRBJ2-6; CDR3: CASRGPGQGYSGANVLTF; DNA: TGTGCCAGCAGGGGACCGGGACAGGGTTACTCTGGGGCCAACGTCCTGACTTTC
size: .; V: TRBV20-1; D: TRBD2; J: TRBJ2-1; CDR3: CSAGFRDYNFF; DNA: TGCAGTGCTGGATTCCGGGACTATAACTTCTTC
size: .; V: TRBV5-4; D: TRBD2; J: TRBJ2-1; CDR3: CASSQSGTSGRKVEQFF; DNA: TGTGCCAGCAGCCAATCCGGGACTAGCGGGAGAAAGGTTGAGCAGTTCTTC
size: once; V: TRBV10-3; D: TRBD1; J: TRBJ2-7; CDR3: CAISTGGDEQYF; DNA: TGTGCCATTAGTACAGGGGGCGACGAGCAGTACTTC